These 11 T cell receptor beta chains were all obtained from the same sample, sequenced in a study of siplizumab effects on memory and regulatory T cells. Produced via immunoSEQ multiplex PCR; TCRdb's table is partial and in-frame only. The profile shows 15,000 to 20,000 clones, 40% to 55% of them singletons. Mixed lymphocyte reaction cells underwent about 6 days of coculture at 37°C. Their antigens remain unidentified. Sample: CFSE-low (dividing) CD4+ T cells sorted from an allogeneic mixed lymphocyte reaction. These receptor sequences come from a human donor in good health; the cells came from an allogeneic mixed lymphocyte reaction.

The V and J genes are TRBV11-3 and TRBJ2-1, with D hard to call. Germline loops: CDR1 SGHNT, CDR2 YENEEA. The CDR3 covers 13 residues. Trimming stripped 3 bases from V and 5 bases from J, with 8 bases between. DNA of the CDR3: TGTGCCAGCAGCTTCAGTCAGAACAATGAGCAGTTCTTC. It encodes CASSFSQNNEQFF.

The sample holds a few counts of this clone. CDR3 protein: CASSEFVGQGERNGYTF. The CDR3 nucleotides are TGTGCCAGCAGTGAATTCGTTGGACAGGGAGAAAGGAATGGCTACACCTTC. V gene TRBV25-1 combines with J gene TRBJ1-2; 8 bases line up with TRBD1. Germline loops: CDR1 MGHDK, CDR2 SYGVNS. The CDR3 is 17 residues long. Losses at the gene ends were 1 base for V and 6 bases for J; bases not matched to a gene: 13.

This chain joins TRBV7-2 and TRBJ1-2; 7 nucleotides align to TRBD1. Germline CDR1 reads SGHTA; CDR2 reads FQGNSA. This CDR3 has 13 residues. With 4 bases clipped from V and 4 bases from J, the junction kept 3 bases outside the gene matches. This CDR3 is CASSSGQAYGYTF. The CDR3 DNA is TGTGCCAGCAGCTCCGGACAGGCCTATGGCTACACCTTC. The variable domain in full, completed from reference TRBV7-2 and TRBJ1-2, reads GAGVSQSPSNKVTEKGKDVELRCDPISGHTALYWYRQSLGQGLEFLIYFQGNSAPDKSGLPSDRFSAERTGGSVSTLTIQRTQQEDSAVYLCASSSGQAYGYTFGSGTRLTVV.

CDR3 sequence: CASSELTGNEQFF. CDR3 nucleotide sequence: TGTGCCAGCAGTGAATTGACAGGCAATGAGCAGTTCTTC. This chain connects TRBV25-1 to TRBJ2-1, with D perhaps TRBD1 (6 bases). CDR1 is MGHDK and CDR2 is SYGVNS in the germline V gene. V was shortened by 1 base and J by 6 bases, with 7 bases between the two germline ends. This CDR3 spans 13 amino acids. The whole variable domain, remainder taken from reference TRBV25-1 and TRBJ2-1, is EADIYQTPRYLVIGTGKKITLECSQTMGHDKMYWYQQDPGMELHLIHYSYGVNSTEKGDLSSESTVSRIRTEHFPLTLESARPSHTSQYLCASSELTGNEQFFGPGTRLTVL.

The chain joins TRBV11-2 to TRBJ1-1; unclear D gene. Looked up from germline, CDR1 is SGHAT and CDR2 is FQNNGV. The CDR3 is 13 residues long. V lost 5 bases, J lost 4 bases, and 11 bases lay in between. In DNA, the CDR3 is TGTGCCAGCAGCCCGTCTCAGGCCACTGAAGCTTTCTTT. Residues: CASSPSQATEAFF.

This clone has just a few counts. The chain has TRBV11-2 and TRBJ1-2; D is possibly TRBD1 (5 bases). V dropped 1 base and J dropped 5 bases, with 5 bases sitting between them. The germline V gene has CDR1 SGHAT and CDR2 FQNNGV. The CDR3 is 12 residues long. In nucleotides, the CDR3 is TGTGCCAGCAGCTTAGGACAGTATGGCTACACCTTC. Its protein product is CASSLGQYGYTF. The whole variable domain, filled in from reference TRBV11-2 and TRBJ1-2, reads EAGVAQSPRYKIIEKRQSVAFWCNPISGHATLYWYQQILGQGPKLLIQFQNNGVVDDSQLPKDRFSAERLKGVDSTLKIQPAKLEDSAVYLCASSLGQYGYTFGSGTRLTVV.

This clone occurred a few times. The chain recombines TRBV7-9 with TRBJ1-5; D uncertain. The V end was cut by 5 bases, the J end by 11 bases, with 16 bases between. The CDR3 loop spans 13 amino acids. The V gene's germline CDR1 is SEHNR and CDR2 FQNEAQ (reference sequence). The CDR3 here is CASSPAALASQHF. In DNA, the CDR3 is TGTGCCAGCAGCCCGGCCGCGTTGGCGTCCCAGCATTTT.

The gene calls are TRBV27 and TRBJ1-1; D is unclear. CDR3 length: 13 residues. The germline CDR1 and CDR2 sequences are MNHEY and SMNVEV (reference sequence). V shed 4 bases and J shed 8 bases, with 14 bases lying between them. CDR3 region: CASSSRASLEAFF. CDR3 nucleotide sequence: TGTGCCAGCAGTTCCCGCGCGTCCTTAGAAGCTTTCTTT.

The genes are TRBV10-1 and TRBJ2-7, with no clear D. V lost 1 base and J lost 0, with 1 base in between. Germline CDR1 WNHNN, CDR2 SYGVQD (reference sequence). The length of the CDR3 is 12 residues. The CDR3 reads CASSEFSYEQYF. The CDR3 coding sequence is TGCGCCAGCAGTGAGTTCTCCTACGAGCAGTACTTC.

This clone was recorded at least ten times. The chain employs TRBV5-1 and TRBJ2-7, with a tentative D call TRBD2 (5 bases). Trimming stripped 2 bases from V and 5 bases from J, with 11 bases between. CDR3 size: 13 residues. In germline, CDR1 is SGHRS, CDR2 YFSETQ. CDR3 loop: CASSFDMGDEQYF. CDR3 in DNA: TGCGCCAGCAGCTTCGACATGGGAGACGAGCAGTACTTC.

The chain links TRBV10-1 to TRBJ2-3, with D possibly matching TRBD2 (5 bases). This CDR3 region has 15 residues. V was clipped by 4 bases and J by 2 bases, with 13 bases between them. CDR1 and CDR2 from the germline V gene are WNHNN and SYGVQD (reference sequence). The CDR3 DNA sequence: TGCGCCAGCAGTGTTCGTCAGAGGGCCACAGATACGCAGTATTTT. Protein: CASSVRQRATDTQYF.